These 16 T cell receptor beta chains were sequenced from one sample in a study of cytomegalovirus exposure and HLA in healthy donors. The PCR used 60 Vbeta and 13 Jbeta primers. TCRdb's table, derived via immunoSEQ multiplex PCR, lists solely in-frame clones and lacks some. Of around 50,000 clones listed, approximately 70% are singletons. Source material: PBMCs. The receptors here all came from a woman between 45 and 65 years old in good health and CMV-seropositive.

The genes are TRBV2 and TRBJ1-2, with 7 bases aligning to TRBD1. Germline V gene data show CDR1 as SNHLY and CDR2 as FYNNEI. The ends lost 8 bases at V and 6 bases at J; junction bases unmatched: 6. The CDR3 covers 12 residues. CDR3 DNA: TGTGCCAGCGGGGGACAGTCGGATGGCTACACCTTC. Translating gives CASGGQSDGYTF.

This chain joins TRBV7-9 and TRBJ1-6, with D maybe TRBD1 (5 bases). There are 13 residues in the CDR3. V lost 3 bases to trimming and J lost 13 bases, with 13 bases between them. Per the germline V gene, CDR1 is SEHNR and CDR2 is FQNEAQ (reference sequence). The CDR3 here is CASSLGGESPLHF. CDR3 DNA: TGTGCCAGCAGCTTGGGGGGGGAATCCCCCCTCCACTTT. Together with reference TRBV7-9 and TRBJ1-6, the CDR3 gives the full variable domain: DTGVSQNPRHKITKRGQNVTFRCDPISEHNRLYWYRQTLGQGPEFLTYFQNEAQLEKSRLLSDRFSAERPKGSFSTLEIQRTEQGDSAMYLCASSLGGESPLHFGNGTRLTVT.

This clone was seen once. The J gene is TRBJ2-3, the V gene TRBV4-2; maybe TRBD2 (6 bases). There are 17 residues in the CDR3. Trimming took 2 bases from V and 2 from J, leaving 17 bases between them. The germline CDR1 and CDR2 sequences are LGHNA and YNFKEQ. The CDR3 sequence is CASSQKIGLSYTDTQYF. The CDR3 coding sequence is TGTGCCAGCAGCCAAAAAATTGGACTATCCTACACAGATACGCAGTATTTT.

The chain recombines TRBV5-1 with TRBJ2-7; 9 nucleotides align to TRBD1. The CDR3 length is 16 residues. V shed 3 bases and J 4 bases; nucleotides not matched to a gene: 11. Germline-derived CDR1 and CDR2 are SGHRS and YFSETQ. The CDR3 here is CASSYAAGTGSYEQYF. The DNA for the CDR3 is TGCGCCAGCAGCTATGCGGCCGGGACAGGGAGTTACGAGCAGTACTTC.

This clone has only a few counts. The chain employs TRBV28 and TRBJ2-7; tentatively, D is TRBD1 (5 bases). CDR1 is MDHEN, CDR2 SYDVKM, per germline. This CDR3 has 15 residues. Trimming took off 3 bases at V and 3 bases at J, with 15 bases between the two ends. The CDR3 reads CASSFSQGPYYEQYF. The CDR3 nucleotides are TGTGCCAGCAGTTTCTCGCAGGGCCCCTACTACGAGCAGTACTTC.

In its sample, this clone was seen a few times. The chain combines TRBV19 with TRBJ2-5, with TRBD2 as a possible D gene (7 bases). Per the germline V gene, CDR1 is LNHDA and CDR2 is SQIVND (reference sequence). The CDR3 consists of 16 residues. V shed 3 bases and J shed 4 bases, with 18 bases lying between them. CDR3 nucleotides: TGTGCCAGTAGTATGGGGGGGCAGATGAATCGAGAGACCCAGTACTTC. It specifies CASSMGGQMNRETQYF.

This clone has more than one count but fewer than ten. This chain uses TRBV4-1 with TRBJ2-3; no clear D gene. This CDR3 has 15 amino acids. V lost 4 bases and J lost 5, with 16 bases in between. Per germline, CDR1 MGHRA and CDR2 YSYEKL. The DNA for the CDR3 is TGCGCCAGCAGCCTCGCCGGAGTCCCCGGAGATACGCAGTATTTT. This codes for CASSLAGVPGDTQYF.

CDR3 bases: TGTGCCAGTAGGCTTGCGACAGGGGCCATCTTCGGGAACTATGGCTACACCTTC. Translation gives CASRLATGAIFGNYGYTF. The V and J genes are TRBV19 and TRBJ1-2; 8 bases match TRBD1. V gave up 6 bases and J gave up 2 bases; unmatched junction bases: 17. This CDR3 has 18 amino acids. Germline CDR1 and CDR2: LNHDA and SQIVND (reference sequence). The full variable domain, in which reference TRBV19 and TRBJ1-2 provide the parts outside the CDR3, is DGGITQSPKYLFRKEGQNVTLSCEQNLNHDAMYWYRQDPGQGLRLIYYSQIVNDFQKGDIAEGYSVSREKKESFPLTVTSAQKNPTAFYLCASRLATGAIFGNYGYTFGSGTRLTVV.

This chain connects TRBV2 to TRBJ1-6; D possibly corresponds to TRBD1 (5 bases). The germline gives CDR1 SNHLY, CDR2 FYNNEI. V gave up 6 bases and J gave up 7 bases, with 16 bases separating them. CDR3 length: 15 residues. CDR3 in amino acids: CASRETTVTNSPLHF. In DNA, the CDR3 is TGTGCCAGCAGGGAAACGACAGTGACGAATTCACCCCTCCACTTT.

To note about this clone: Different DNA sequences within this sample yield the same CDR3. The V gene is TRBV6-1, the J gene TRBJ2-5; 7 bases align to TRBD1. The CDR3 is 15 amino acids. CDR1 and CDR2 from the germline V gene are MNHNS and SASEGT. V lost 4 bases, J lost 1 base, and 6 bases stayed unmatched. Here the CDR3 DNA reads TGTGCCAGCAGTGCATTGGACAGGATCCAAGAGACCCAGTACTTC. Amino acids: CASSALDRIQETQYF.

This chain joins TRBV6-5 and TRBJ2-1, with TRBD2 as a possible D gene (5 bases). CDR3 length: 13 residues. The V end lost 0 bases, the J end lost 6 bases, and 6 bases lay between the germline ends. Germline CDR1 MNHEY, CDR2 SVGAGI. The CDR3 region is CASSYSSGNEQFF. CDR3 in DNA: TGTGCCAGCAGTTACTCAAGCGGCAATGAGCAGTTCTTC.

The sample holds one count of this clone. V usage is TRBV6-5 and J usage is TRBJ1-5; D is perhaps TRBD1 (5 bases). Germline V lookup: CDR1 MNHEY, CDR2 SVGAGI. There are 12 residues in the CDR3. Trimming took 4 bases from V and 7 from J, leaving 8 bases between them. Here the CDR3 DNA reads TGTGCCAGCAGTTCCGCAGGGCAGCCCCAGCATTTT. Its protein product is CASSSAGQPQHF.

V usage is TRBV5-5 and J usage is TRBJ1-5; 10 nucleotides agree with TRBD1. Trimming cost V 0 bases and J 4 bases; bases outside gene matches: 4. CDR1 SGHKS and CDR2 YYEKEE come from the germline V gene (reference sequence). This CDR3 region has 16 residues. The CDR3 coding sequence is TGTGCCAGCAGCTTGGTTCCGGGACAGGGGAATCAGCCCCAGCATTTT. Translated, it gives CASSLVPGQGNQPQHF.

This chain connects TRBV5-8 to TRBJ1-5; D is unresolved. V lost 2 bases, J lost 7 bases, and 7 bases lay in between. The CDR3 covers 12 residues. Germline CDR1 reads SGHTS; CDR2 reads YDEGEE. CDR3 amino acids: CASSFPSQPQHF. CDR3 coding DNA: TGTGCCAGCAGCTTTCCTTCCCAGCCCCAGCATTTT.

This chain's CDR3 is CASSPYRTGANTEAFF. The DNA of the CDR3 is TGTGCCAGTAGTCCTTATCGAACAGGGGCAAACACTGAAGCTTTCTTT. V gene TRBV19 combines with J gene TRBJ1-1, with 7 nucleotides matching TRBD1. Germline V gene sequence: CDR1 LNHDA, CDR2 SQIVND (reference sequence). The CDR3 spans 16 residues. V shed 5 bases and J 2 bases; nucleotides not matched to a gene: 11.

This chain connects TRBV12-5 to TRBJ1-1; D is ambiguous. Germline-derived CDR1 and CDR2 are LGHNT and FRNRAP. The V end was cut by 5 bases, the J end by 1 base, with 11 bases between. The CDR3 extends over 14 amino acids. The CDR3 loop is CASGLSSWNTEAFF. The CDR3 DNA follows: TGTGCTAGTGGTCTTTCCTCGTGGAACACTGAAGCTTTCTTT.